The source of this T cell receptor beta chain is a study of blood T cell repertoires in COVID-19. The germline V and J ends were trimmed by 0 bases and 5 bases, with 13 bases remaining between them. This CDR3 contains 15 residues. Per the germline V gene, CDR1 is MRHNA and CDR2 is SNTAGT. Method: immunoSEQ multiplex PCR; TCRdb's copy keeps in-frame clones and lacks some. The repertoire holds around 200,000 clones, with approximately 82% as singletons. This clone was counted only a few times. This rearrangement joins TRBV6-4 to TRBJ2-5; D is perhaps TRBD1 (6 bases). The sample was peripheral blood. The clonotype comes from a man between 50 and 59 years old with active or convalescent COVID-19. CDR3 amino acids: CASSDSGQRRETQYF. The CDR3 coding sequence is TGTGCCAGCAGTGACTCTGGACAGCGAAGGGAGACCCAGTACTTC.